Described below is a single TCR beta chain sequence and its context. Sequencing targeted TCR beta in T cells from blood (CD8+ and CD4+). The multiple sclerosis controls were treatment-naive patients with relapsing-remitting disease that was stable or active. Negative magnetic isolation gave CD8+ and CD4+ cells; FACS enriched CD8+ TEMRA. This specimen comes from a study of CD8 T cells in Susac syndrome. Reverse transcription of roughly 0.5 to 1 ug RNA was carried out with random hexamers. Each CDR3 protein is one row after TCRdb ran MiXCR on the immunoSEQ multiplex PCR reads. The sample shows more than 150,000 distinct CDR3 sequences, over 95% of them seen only once. V gave up 4 bases and J gave up 10 bases; unmatched junction bases: 11. This CDR3 comprises 15 residues. CDR1 and CDR2 (germline): SGHAT, FQNNGV.

The sequence was collected from a human donor with multiple sclerosis. The sample taken for sequencing was CD8+ T cells from PBMCs. The genes are TRBV11-2 and TRBJ2-1; 9 nucleotides line up with TRBD2. The CDR3 bases are TGTGCCAGCAGCTCCCCCGGGACTAGCCGAGAGGAGCAGTTCTTC. Translated, it gives CASSSPGTSREEQFF.